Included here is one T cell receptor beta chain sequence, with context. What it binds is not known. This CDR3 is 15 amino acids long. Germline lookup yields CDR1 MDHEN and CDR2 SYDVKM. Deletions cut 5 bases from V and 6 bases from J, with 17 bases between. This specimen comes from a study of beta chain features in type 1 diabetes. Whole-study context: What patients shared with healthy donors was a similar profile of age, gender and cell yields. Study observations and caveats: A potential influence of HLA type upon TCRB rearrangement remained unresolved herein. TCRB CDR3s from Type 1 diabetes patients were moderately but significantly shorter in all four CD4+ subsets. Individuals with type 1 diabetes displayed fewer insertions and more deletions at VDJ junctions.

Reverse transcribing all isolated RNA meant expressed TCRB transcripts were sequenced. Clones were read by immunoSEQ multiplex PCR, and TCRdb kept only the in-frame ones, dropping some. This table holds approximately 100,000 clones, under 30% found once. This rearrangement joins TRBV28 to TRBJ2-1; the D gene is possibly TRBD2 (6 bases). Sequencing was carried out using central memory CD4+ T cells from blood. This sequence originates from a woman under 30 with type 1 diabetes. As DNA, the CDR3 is TGTGCCAGCAGTCGGAGGGTTTTCCCCTTCAATGAGCAGTTCTTC. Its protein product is CASSRRVFPFNEQFF. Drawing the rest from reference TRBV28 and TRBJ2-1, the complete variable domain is DVKVTQSSRYLVKRTGEKVFLECVQDMDHENMFWYRQDPGLGLRLIYFSYDVKMKEKGDIPEGYSVSREKKERFSLILESASTNQTSMYLCASSRRVFPFNEQFFGPGTRLTVL.